This T cell receptor beta chain originates from a study of OX40 agonist ivuxolimab in advanced cancers. General observations from the study: Clonal expansion was seen in CD4+ and CD8+ blood T cells by week 6 at 0.1 to 3.0 mg/kg.

Patients who had autoimmune disease history or got systemic immunosuppression were left out. About this clone itself: Its antigen is unidentified.

Profiling relied on immunoSEQ multiplex PCR, and the TCRdb table lists in-frame clones only, not all of them. The data show tens of thousands of clones, more than 80% seen once. Germline loops: CDR1 MNHNS, CDR2 SASEGT. This CDR3 is built from 14 residues. The V end was cut by 2 bases, the J end by 4 bases, with 9 bases between. Sequencing used CD4+ or CD8+ T cells sorted from blood, obtained in a trial of the OX40 agonist ivuxolimab. V usage is TRBV6-1 and J usage is TRBJ1-5; D is ambiguous. This sequence was found in an adult with an advanced solid tumor such as melanoma, head and neck, liver or kidney cancer. As DNA, the CDR3 is TGTGCCAGCAGTGAAAGTCAGTTAAATCAGCCCCAGCATTTT. It specifies CASSESQLNQPQHF.